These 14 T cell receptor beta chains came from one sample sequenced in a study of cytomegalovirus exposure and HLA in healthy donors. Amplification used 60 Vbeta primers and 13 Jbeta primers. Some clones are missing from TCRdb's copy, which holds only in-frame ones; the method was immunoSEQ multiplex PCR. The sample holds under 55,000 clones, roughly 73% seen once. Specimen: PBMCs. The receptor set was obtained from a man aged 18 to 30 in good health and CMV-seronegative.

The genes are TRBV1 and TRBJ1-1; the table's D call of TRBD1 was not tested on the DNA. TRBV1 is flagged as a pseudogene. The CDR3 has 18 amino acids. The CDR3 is CTSSPRQGAYRLNTEAFF. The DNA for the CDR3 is TGCACCAGCAGCCCCAGACAGGGGGCCTATCGGCTTAACACTGAAGCTTTCTTT.

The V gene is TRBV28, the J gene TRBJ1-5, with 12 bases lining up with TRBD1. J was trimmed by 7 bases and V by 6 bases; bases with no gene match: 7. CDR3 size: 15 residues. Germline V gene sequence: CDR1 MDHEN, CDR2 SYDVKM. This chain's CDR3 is CASRTGTGGGQPQHF. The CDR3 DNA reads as TGTGCCAGCAGGACCGGGACAGGGGGCGGCCAGCCCCAGCATTTT.

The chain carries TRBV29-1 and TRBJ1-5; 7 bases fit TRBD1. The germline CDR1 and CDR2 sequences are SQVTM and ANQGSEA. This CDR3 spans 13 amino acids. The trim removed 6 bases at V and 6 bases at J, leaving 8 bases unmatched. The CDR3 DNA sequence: TGCAGCGTGGGACAGACTCTCGGTCAGCCCCAGCATTTT. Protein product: CSVGQTLGQPQHF.

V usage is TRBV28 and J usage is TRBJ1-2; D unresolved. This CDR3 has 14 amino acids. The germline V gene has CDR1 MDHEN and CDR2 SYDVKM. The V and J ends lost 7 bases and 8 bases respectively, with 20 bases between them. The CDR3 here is CASKLTREWRGYTF. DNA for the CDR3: TGTGCCAGCAAATTAACTAGGGAATGGAGGGGCTACACCTTC.

CDR3: CSVGRAYEQYF. In DNA, the CDR3 is TGCAGCGTTGGCAGGGCCTACGAGCAGTACTTC. The chain couples TRBV29-1 to TRBJ2-7, with D maybe TRBD1 (5 bases). Germline V gene lookup returns CDR1 SQVTM and CDR2 ANQGSEA. The CDR3 spans 11 residues. V was clipped by 4 bases and J by 2 bases, with 6 bases between them.

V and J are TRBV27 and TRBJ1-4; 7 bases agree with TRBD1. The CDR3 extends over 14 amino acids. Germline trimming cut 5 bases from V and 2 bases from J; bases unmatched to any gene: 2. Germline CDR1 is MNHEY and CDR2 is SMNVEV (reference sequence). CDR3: CASSRQGTNEKLFF. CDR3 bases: TGTGCCAGCAGTCGACAGGGTACTAATGAAAAACTGTTTTTT.

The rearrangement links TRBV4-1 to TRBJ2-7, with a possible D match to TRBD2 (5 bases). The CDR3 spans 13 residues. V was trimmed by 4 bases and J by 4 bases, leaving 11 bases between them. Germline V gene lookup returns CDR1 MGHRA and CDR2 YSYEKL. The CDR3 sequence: CASSRLEGYEQYF. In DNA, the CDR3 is TGCGCCAGCAGCCGCCTAGAGGGTTACGAGCAGTACTTC.

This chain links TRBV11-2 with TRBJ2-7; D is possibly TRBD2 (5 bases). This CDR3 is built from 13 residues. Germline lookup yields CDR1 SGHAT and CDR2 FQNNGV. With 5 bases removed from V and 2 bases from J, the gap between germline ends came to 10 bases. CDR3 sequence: CASSLRETYEQYF. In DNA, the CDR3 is TGTGCCAGCAGCCTCCGGGAAACCTACGAGCAGTACTTC.

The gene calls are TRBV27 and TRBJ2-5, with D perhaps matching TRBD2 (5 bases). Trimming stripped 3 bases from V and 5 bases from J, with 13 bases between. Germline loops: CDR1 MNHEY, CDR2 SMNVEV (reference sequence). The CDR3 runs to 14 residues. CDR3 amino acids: CASSLAGSGETQYF. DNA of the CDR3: TGTGCCAGCAGTTTGGCCGGGTCGGGGGAGACCCAGTACTTC.

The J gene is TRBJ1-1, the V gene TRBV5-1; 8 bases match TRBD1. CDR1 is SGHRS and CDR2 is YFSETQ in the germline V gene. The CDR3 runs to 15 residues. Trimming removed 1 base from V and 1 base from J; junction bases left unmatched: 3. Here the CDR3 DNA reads TGCGCCAGCAGCTTGTCCGGACAGGGGAACACTGAAGCTTTCTTT. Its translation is CASSLSGQGNTEAFF.

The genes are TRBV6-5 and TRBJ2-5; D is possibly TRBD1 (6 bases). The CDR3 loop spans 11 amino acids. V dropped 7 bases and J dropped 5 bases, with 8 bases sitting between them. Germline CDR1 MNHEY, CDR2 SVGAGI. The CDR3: CASNQGETQYF. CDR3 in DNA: TGTGCCAGCAACCAGGGGGAGACCCAGTACTTC.

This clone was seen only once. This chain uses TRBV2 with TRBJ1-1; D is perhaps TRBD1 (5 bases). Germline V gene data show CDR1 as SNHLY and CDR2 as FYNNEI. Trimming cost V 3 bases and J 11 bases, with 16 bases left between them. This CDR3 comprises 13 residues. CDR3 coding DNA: TGTGCCAGCAGTGATTTGGTTGTCAAGGGGGCTTTCTTT. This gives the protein CASSDLVVKGAFF. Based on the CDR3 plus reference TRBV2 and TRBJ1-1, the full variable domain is EPEVTQTPSHQVTQMGQEVILRCVPISNHLYFYWYRQILGQKVEFLVSFYNNEISEKSEIFDDQFSVERPDGSNFTLKIRSTKLEDSAMYFCASSDLVVKGAFFGQGTRLTVV.

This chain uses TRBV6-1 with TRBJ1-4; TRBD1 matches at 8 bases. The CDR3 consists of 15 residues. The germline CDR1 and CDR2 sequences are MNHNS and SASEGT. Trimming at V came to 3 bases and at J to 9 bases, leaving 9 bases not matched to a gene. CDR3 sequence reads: CASSDTDRARKKLFF. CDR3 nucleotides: TGTGCCAGCAGTGACACGGACAGGGCCAGGAAAAAACTGTTTTTT.

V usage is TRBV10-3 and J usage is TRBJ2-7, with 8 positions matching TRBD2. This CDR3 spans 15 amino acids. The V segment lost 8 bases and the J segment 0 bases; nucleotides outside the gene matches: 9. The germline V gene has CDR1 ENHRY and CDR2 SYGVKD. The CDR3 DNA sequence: TGTGCCATCCTGGCGGGAGGCCACCCCTCCTACGAGCAGTACTTC. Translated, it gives CAILAGGHPSYEQYF.